This is a list of T cell receptor beta chains from one sample in a study of T cells in Graves' hyperthyroidism and ophthalmopathy. TCRdb called the multiplex PCR reads again in MiXCR, with one record for every CDR3 protein. The table shows 500,000 to 800,000 distinct CDR3 sequences, with roughly 46% occurring only once. The sample consisted of peripheral blood or thyroid tissue (not recorded which). The receptors derive from an adult man with Graves' disease, either hyperthyroidism or ophthalmopathy (not recorded which). Each CDR3 is given with its conserved first and last residue. D genes are given only for firm matches.

>TRBV7-2|14|.|TRBJ1-5
CASSLEPQGRPQHF
>TRBV5-1|13|.|TRBJ1-3
CASSHLDLNTIYF
>TRBV6-5|14|TRBD2|TRBJ2-7
CASSIAGPTYEQYF
>TRBV12-3/TRBV12-4|14|.|TRBJ1-2
CASSLAGPNYGYTF
>TRBV2|16|TRBD1|TRBJ1-5
CASSPQTGVGNQPQHF
>TRBV29-1|14|TRBD1|TRBJ1-2
CSAPDREILQGYTF
>TRBV29-1|20|TRBD1|TRBJ1-5
CSVEWDRAPVQSLLAQPQHF
>TRBV11-2|14|TRBD1|TRBJ2-5
CASSIRGILETQYF
>TRBV2|13|TRBD1|TRBJ2-7
CASRETGLGEQYF
>TRBV3-1|15|TRBD1|TRBJ1-2
CASSPTGTGGLPYTF
>TRBV3-1|15|TRBD1|TRBJ1-1
CASSQDTTGAREAFF
>TRBV2|16|TRBD1|TRBJ1-2
CASSLLGQGGEDGYTF
>TRBV10-3|16|TRBD1|TRBJ1-6
CAISQGASNGWSPLHF
>TRBV29-1|13|TRBD2|TRBJ2-7
CSLDPSGSYEQYF
>TRBV7-2|15|TRBD1|TRBJ2-5
CASGQGAGRQETQYF
>TRBV10-3|16|.|TRBJ1-3
CASSTGPGTGGNTIYF
>TRBV19|16|TRBD1|TRBJ1-5
CASSMGTANSNQPQHF
>TRBV5-1|12|.|TRBJ1-2
CASSPTRQTYTF
>TRBV5-1|14|.|TRBJ1-1
CASSLPGENTEAFF
>TRBV29-1|10|.|TRBJ1-1
CSAHNTEAFF
>TRBV29-1|13|.|TRBJ1-2
CSVGVETNYGYTF
>TRBV20-1|15|.|TRBJ1-4
CSARDFRDGNEKLFF
>TRBV5-1|14|.|TRBJ1-1
CASSLGGATTEAFF
>TRBV13|13|.|TRBJ1-1
CASSYTDSGGAFF
>TRBV10-3|15|.|TRBJ1-3
CAISEAARGGNTIYF
>TRBV20-1|16|.|TRBJ1-5
CSARDGSGGAGETQHF
>TRBV14|11|.|TRBJ1-2
CASSETCGYTF
>TRBV20-1|13|TRBD1|TRBJ1-1
CSAGQGALAEAFF
>TRBV2|14|.|TRBJ1-2
CASSYPNINHGYTF
>TRBV7-9|14|TRBD1|TRBJ1-1
CASSQQGLGTEAFF
>TRBV12-3/TRBV12-4|11|.|TRBJ1-4
CASSSRETLFF
>TRBV7-8|15|TRBD1|TRBJ1-6
CASSLTGGGNSPLHF